This T cell receptor (beta chain) came from a study of cytomegalovirus exposure and HLA in healthy donors (dated by TCRdb to 2016 to 2017). Study-level background: The 666 repertoires of the first cohort and the 95 to 150 validation repertoires were produced on the same platform, according to a later analysis. The aim of the study was to test whether cataloging public T cell receptors could identify signatures of past pathogen exposure. To predict cytomegalovirus infection status, the study brought together high-throughput TCR immunosequencing, statistical association of individual TCRs with disease status, and machine learning. Along with the approximately 650-subject first cohort, a separate validation cohort of roughly 110 different subjects was used.

Ends trimmed: V by 6 bases, J by 7 bases; bases unmatched to a gene: 5. The CDR3 sequence holds 12 residues, the cysteine and phenylalanine included. Only the CDR3 part of the read is kept: 36 bases, read in frame from the first base. CDR1 SQVTM and CDR2 ANQGSEA are derived from the germline V gene. Separate from the approximately 700-subject first cohort, the validation cohort of about 120 subjects was the group to which the donors belonged. Results and caveats for the whole study, not just this receptor: Most TCR sequences were seen in very few donors, while some public TCRs were found in many individuals. In a later analysis, TCRs clustered in the first cohort were found to also tend to co-occur in the roughly 130 validation repertoires, with 94% of cluster scores above 0. All 110 or so repertoires were used to score co-occurrence in the validation cohort in a later analysis, because that analysis had no HLA typing for the cohort. In vitro tests confirmed that a few of the cytomegalovirus-associated TCR beta chains recognize cytomegalovirus antigens. A total of fewer than 200 TCR beta chains were listed by the study as associated with cytomegalovirus. The authors suggested that the approach could potentially be extended to other disease states and immunological phenotypes. Cytomegalovirus status was reported to be diagnosed by the classifier with high specificity and sensitivity in both the original and validation cohorts.

On this clone: The antigen this receptor binds is unknown. No per-base quality is available; no much larger clone lies one base away.

The library was prepared using the immunoSEQ multiplex PCR assay. The study's processing was this. To diagnose cytomegalovirus status from the catalog of TCR beta chain sequences, a statistical classification framework was built. TCRdb obtained this table from immuneACCESS and retained in-frame rearrangements with V and J assigned. These tables miss some clones; where compared with another copy, unresolved V genes account for less than half of the shortfall, and the remainder is unexplained. From that table come the V and J calls and clone size; the DNA was used to work out D and trimming. Counted in this sample were some 260,000 clones; roughly 87% of them appeared once. The ten largest clones add up to around 12% of the sample.

The TCR originated in a man between 18 and 29 years old in good health and CMV-seropositive. The sequenced sample was PBMCs. Rearrangement joined TRBV29-1 to TRBJ2-2, and TRBD2 aligns with 7 junction nucleotides. CDR3 reads: CSVRWTSGELFF. Here is the DNA: TGCAGCGTACGATGGACTAGCGGGGAGCTGTTTTTT.